This TCR beta chain was captured in a study of cytomegalovirus exposure and HLA in healthy donors. Turning to the study itself: Inside one of the first data releases sat some 85 million unique TCRs taken from HLA-typed donors.

Donors counted as nominally healthy when sampled, yet unrecorded immune exposures were likely. General observations from the study: Rates of TCR association differed by HLA locus in a later analysis, with DRB1 highest and HLA-C lowest.

With regard to this clone: Its specificity is not known.

From germline, CDR1 is SGHRS and CDR2 YFSETQ. The CDR3 runs 18 residues. V trimming: 4 bases; J trimming: 0 bases; junction bases outside the gene matches: 10. The PCR employed 60 Vbeta primers together with 13 Jbeta primers. Using immunoSEQ multiplex PCR, the repertoire was profiled, and TCRdb retains in-frame clones only, with some absent. The repertoire holds 110,000 to 150,000 clones, with 70% to 80% as singletons. Sequencing used PBMCs. The chain links TRBV5-1 to TRBJ2-6, with TRBD1 matching over 7 bases. This receptor was identified in a woman aged 45-59 years in good health and CMV-seronegative. DNA for the CDR3: TGCGCCAGCAGCCCCCTACAGGGGACGTCCTCTGGGGCCAACGTCCTGACTTTC. Translated, it gives CASSPLQGTSSGANVLTF.